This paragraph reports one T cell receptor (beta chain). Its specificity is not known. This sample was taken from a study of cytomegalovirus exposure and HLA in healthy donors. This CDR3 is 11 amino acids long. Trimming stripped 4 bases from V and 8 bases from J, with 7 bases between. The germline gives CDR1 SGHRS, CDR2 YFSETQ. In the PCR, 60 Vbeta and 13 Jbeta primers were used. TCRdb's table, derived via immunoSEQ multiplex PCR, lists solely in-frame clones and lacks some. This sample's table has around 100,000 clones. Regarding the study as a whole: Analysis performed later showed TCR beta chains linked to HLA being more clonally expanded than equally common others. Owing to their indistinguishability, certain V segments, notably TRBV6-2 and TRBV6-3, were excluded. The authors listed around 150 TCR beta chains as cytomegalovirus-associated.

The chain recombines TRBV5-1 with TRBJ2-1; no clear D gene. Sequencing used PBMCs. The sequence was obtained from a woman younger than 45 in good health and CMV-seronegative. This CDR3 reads CASSELYEQFF. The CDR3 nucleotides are TGCGCCAGCAGCGAGTTATATGAGCAGTTCTTC.